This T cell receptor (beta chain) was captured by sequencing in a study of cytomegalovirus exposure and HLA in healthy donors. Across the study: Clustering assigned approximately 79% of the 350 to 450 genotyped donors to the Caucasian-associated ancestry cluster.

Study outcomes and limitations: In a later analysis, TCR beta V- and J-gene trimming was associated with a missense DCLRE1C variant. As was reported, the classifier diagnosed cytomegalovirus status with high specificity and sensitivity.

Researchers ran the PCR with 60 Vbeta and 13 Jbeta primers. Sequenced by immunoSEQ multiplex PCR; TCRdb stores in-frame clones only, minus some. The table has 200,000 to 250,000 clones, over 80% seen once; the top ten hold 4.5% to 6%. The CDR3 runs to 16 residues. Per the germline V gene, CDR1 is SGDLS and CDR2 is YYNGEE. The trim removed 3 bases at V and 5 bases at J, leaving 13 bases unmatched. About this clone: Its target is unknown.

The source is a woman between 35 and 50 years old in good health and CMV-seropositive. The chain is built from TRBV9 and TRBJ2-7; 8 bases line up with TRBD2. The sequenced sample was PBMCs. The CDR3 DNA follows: TGTGCCAGCAGCGCAACAGAAACGGGGGGGCCCGACGAGCAGTACTTC. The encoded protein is CASSATETGGPDEQYF.